This T cell receptor (beta chain) comes out of a study of T cell responses to AZD1222 COVID-19 vaccine. This CDR3 is 15 amino acids long. Germline V lookup: CDR1 KGHSH, CDR2 LQKENI. The V and J ends lost 6 bases and 1 base, in that order; junction bases with no gene match: 7. TCRdb's copy holds only in-frame clones and misses some; the assay was immunoSEQ multiplex PCR. The repertoire includes around 110,000 clones, about 89% of them detected once, and 6.6% sits in the top ten. The chain recombines TRBV18 with TRBJ1-1, with TRBD1 matching 8 bases. The receptor comes from an adult in good health. The material sequenced was peripheral blood, taken on day 0 of AZD1222 vaccination. The CDR3 sequence: CASSPGQVGNTEAFF. The CDR3 bases are TGTGCCAGCTCCCCGGGACAGGTGGGGAACACTGAAGCTTTCTTT.